The 2 T cell receptor beta chains below come from one sample, sequenced in a study of blood T cell repertoires in COVID-19. Assay: immunoSEQ multiplex PCR; the TCRdb copy retains only in-frame clones and omits some. The profile shows roughly 300,000 clones, 70% to 90% of them singletons. Sequencing input: PBMCs or T cells enriched from blood (not recorded which). These receptors were obtained from a woman aged 25 to 39 who had recovered from COVID-19.

The chain carries TRBV6-1 and TRBJ1-5, with D uncertain. Trimming took off 2 bases at V and 2 bases at J, with 13 bases between the two ends. Germline V gene lookup returns CDR1 MNHNS and CDR2 SASEGT. This CDR3 has 16 amino acids. The CDR3 spells CASSESLRPRNQPQHF. The DNA for the CDR3 is TGTGCCAGCAGTGAATCATTGAGGCCCCGCAATCAGCCCCAGCATTTT.

The chain uses TRBV7-9 and TRBJ1-1; a weak D match, TRBD1 (6 bases). This CDR3 has 11 residues. From germline, CDR1 is SEHNR and CDR2 FQNEAQ (reference sequence). Deletions cut 7 bases from V and 8 bases from J, with 11 bases between. The CDR3 reads CASNLGGEAFF. DNA for the CDR3: TGTGCCAGCAATCTAGGGGGAGAAGCTTTCTTT.